What follows describes a single T cell receptor beta chain. Its specificity is unknown. This sample stems from a study of siplizumab effects on memory and regulatory T cells. The CDR3 is 15 amino acids. With 5 bases removed from V and 5 bases from J, the gap between germline ends came to 15 bases. CDR1 LGHNT and CDR2 FRNRAP come from the germline V gene. Each sample had roughly 10^5 TCR templates assayed. Here immunoSEQ multiplex PCR was the method, and the copy in TCRdb shows in-frame clones only, minus some. Seen here are some 100,000 clones, 96% observed once, and the top ten hold around 0.03%. Whole-study findings and limits: Researchers could map only a minor fraction of alloreactive clones to unstimulated subsets. Naive T cells looked more diverse than memory cells, and they looked like major contributors to the alloresponse. Under siplizumab, an average approximately 69% of mappable alloreactive CD4+ clones were Treg-derived, compared with 26.9% in controls.

The chain combines TRBV12-5 with TRBJ2-2; tentative D call: TRBD2 (7 bases). Sequenced material: naive CD4+ T cells sorted from blood. This TCR came from a human donor in good health. CDR3 in amino acids: CASGAGATGTGELFF. As DNA, the CDR3 is TGTGCTAGTGGTGCGGGGGCGACGGGGACCGGGGAGCTGTTTTTT.